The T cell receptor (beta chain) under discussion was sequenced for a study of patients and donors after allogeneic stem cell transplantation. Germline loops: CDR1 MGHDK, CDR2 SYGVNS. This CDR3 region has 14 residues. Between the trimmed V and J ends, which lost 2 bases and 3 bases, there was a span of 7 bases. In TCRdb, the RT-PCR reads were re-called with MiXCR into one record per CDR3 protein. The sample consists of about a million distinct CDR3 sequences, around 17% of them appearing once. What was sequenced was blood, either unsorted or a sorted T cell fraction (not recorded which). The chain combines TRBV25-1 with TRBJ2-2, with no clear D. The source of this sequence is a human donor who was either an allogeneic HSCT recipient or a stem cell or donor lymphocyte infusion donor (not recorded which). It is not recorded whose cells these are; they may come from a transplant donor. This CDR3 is CASSENSYTGELFF. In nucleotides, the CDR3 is TGTGCCAGCAGTGAAAATTCCTACACCGGGGAGCTGTTTTTT.